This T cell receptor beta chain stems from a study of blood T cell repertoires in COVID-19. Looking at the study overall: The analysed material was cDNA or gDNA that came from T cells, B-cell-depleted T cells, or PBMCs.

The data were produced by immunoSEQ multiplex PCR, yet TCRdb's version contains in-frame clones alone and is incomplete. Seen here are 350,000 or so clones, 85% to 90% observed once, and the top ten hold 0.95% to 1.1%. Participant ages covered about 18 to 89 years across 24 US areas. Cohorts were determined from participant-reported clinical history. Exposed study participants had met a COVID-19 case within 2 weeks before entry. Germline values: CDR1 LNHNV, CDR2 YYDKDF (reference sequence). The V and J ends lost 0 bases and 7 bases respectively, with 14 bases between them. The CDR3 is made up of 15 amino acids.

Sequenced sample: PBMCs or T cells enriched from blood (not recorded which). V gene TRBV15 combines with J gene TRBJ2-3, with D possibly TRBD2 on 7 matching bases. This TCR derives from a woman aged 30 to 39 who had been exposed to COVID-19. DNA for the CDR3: TGTGCCACCAGCAGAGATAGGGGGGGTACGAATACGCAGTATTTT. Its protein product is CATSRDRGGTNTQYF.